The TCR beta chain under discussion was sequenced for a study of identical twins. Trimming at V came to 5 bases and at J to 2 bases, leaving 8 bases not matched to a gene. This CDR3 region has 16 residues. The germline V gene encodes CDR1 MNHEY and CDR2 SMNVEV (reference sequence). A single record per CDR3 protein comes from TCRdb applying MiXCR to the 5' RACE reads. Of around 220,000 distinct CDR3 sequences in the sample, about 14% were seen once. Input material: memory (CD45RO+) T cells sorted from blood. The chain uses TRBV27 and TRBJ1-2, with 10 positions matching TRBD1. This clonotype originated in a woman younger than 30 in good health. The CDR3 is CASSPGQGEANYGYTF. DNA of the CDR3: TGTGCCAGCAGTCCCGGACAGGGGGAGGCAAACTATGGCTACACCTTC.